Listed below are T cell receptor beta chains from one sample, sequenced in a study of blood T cell repertoires in COVID-19. Clones were read by immunoSEQ multiplex PCR, and TCRdb kept only the in-frame ones, dropping some. This sample has under 70,000 clones, with more than 60% found just once. The sequencing sample was made of peripheral blood. These receptors were taken from a woman older than 75 with active or convalescent COVID-19. CDR3s include the opening cysteine and the closing phenylalanine or tryptophan. The order of the fields is D gene, clone size, V gene, J gene, CDR3 protein, CDR3 DNA. D genes are given only for firm matches. Some rows have no size entry. The others give once, few or many, or a class for an expanded clone.

D gene: .; clone size: .; V gene: TRBV7-9; J gene: TRBJ1-1; CDR3 protein: CASSSTRTVNTEAFF; CDR3 DNA: TGTGCCAGCAGCTCCACGCGGACAGTAAACACTGAAGCTTTCTTT
D gene: .; clone size: .; V gene: TRBV30; J gene: TRBJ1-4; CDR3 protein: CAWTTGNNEKLFF; CDR3 DNA: TGTGCCTGGACTACCGGGAACAATGAAAAACTGTTTTTT
D gene: .; clone size: .; V gene: TRBV11-2; J gene: TRBJ2-7; CDR3 protein: CASSLSGEQYF; CDR3 DNA: TGTGCCAGCAGCTTATCGGGCGAGCAGTACTTC
D gene: .; clone size: .; V gene: TRBV6-5; J gene: TRBJ2-1; CDR3 protein: CASSRENEQFF; CDR3 DNA: TGTGCCAGCAGTAGGGAGAATGAGCAGTTCTTC
D gene: .; clone size: .; V gene: TRBV5-1; J gene: TRBJ2-6; CDR3 protein: CASSHTSDGGGANVLTF; CDR3 DNA: TGCGCCAGCAGTCACACTTCCGACGGAGGAGGGGCCAACGTCCTGACTTTC
D gene: .; clone size: few; V gene: TRBV6-6; J gene: TRBJ1-1; CDR3 protein: CASSLKQGWNTEAFF; CDR3 DNA: TGTGCCAGCAGTCTCAAACAGGGATGGAACACTGAAGCTTTCTTT
D gene: TRBD1; clone size: .; V gene: TRBV5-1; J gene: TRBJ2-1; CDR3 protein: CASSSHQGATLYNEQFF; CDR3 DNA: TGCGCCAGCAGCTCCCACCAGGGGGCTACCCTCTACAATGAGCAGTTCTTC
D gene: .; clone size: .; V gene: TRBV25-1; J gene: TRBJ1-6; CDR3 protein: CASSAPGTMNSPLHF; CDR3 DNA: TGTGCCAGCAGTGCCCCCGGGACAATGAATTCACCCCTCCACTTT
D gene: .; clone size: .; V gene: TRBV7-8; J gene: TRBJ1-1; CDR3 protein: CASSSRGQIYTEAFF; CDR3 DNA: TGTGCCAGCAGTTCGAGAGGACAGATCTACACTGAAGCTTTCTTT
D gene: .; clone size: .; V gene: TRBV5-1; J gene: TRBJ1-1; CDR3 protein: CASSLGTANTEAFF; CDR3 DNA: TGCGCCAGCAGCTTGGGGACAGCCAACACTGAAGCTTTCTTT
D gene: .; clone size: .; V gene: TRBV7-3; J gene: TRBJ1-5; CDR3 protein: CAEAARPQHF; CDR3 DNA: TGTGCCGAGGCGGCCCGGCCCCAGCATTTT
D gene: .; clone size: .; V gene: TRBV7-9; J gene: TRBJ1-4; CDR3 protein: CASSGTRNEKLFF; CDR3 DNA: TGTGCCAGCAGCGGGACACGGAATGAAAAACTGTTTTTT
D gene: .; clone size: .; V gene: TRBV18; J gene: TRBJ1-5; CDR3 protein: CASSPAEGVGNQPQHF; CDR3 DNA: TGTGCCAGCTCGCCCGCGGAGGGTGTGGGCAATCAGCCCCAGCATTTT
D gene: .; clone size: .; V gene: TRBV21-1; J gene: TRBJ2-1; CDR3 protein: CASSKPKGGIEQFF; CDR3 DNA: TGTGCCAGCAGCAAACCCAAGGGAGGAATTGAGCAGTTCTTC
D gene: .; clone size: .; V gene: TRBV11-2; J gene: TRBJ2-5; CDR3 protein: CASSFDRGGTQYF; CDR3 DNA: TGTGCCAGCAGCTTCGACAGAGGGGGGACCCAGTACTTC
D gene: .; clone size: .; V gene: TRBV11-3; J gene: TRBJ2-3; CDR3 protein: CASSLVLAGTDTQYF; CDR3 DNA: TGTGCCAGCAGCTTAGTTCTAGCTGGCACAGATACGCAGTATTTT
D gene: TRBD1; clone size: .; V gene: TRBV7-7; J gene: TRBJ2-7; CDR3 protein: CASSQGYRGSYEQYF; CDR3 DNA: TGTGCTAGCAGCCAGGGATACAGGGGATCCTACGAGCAGTACTTC
D gene: TRBD1; clone size: .; V gene: TRBV11-3; J gene: TRBJ2-7; CDR3 protein: CASSLGDRSYEQYF; CDR3 DNA: TGTGCCAGCAGCTTGGGGGACAGATCCTACGAGCAGTACTTC
D gene: TRBD1; clone size: .; V gene: TRBV11-3; J gene: TRBJ2-5; CDR3 protein: CASSLEGDRGETQYF; CDR3 DNA: TGTGCCAGCAGCCTAGAGGGGGACAGGGGAGAGACCCAGTACTTC
D gene: TRBD2; clone size: .; V gene: TRBV6-6; J gene: TRBJ2-7; CDR3 protein: CASSHDLGLAGDEQYF; CDR3 DNA: TGTGCCAGCAGTCACGACCTAGGACTAGCGGGGGACGAGCAGTACTTC
D gene: TRBD1; clone size: .; V gene: TRBV5-1; J gene: TRBJ1-1; CDR3 protein: CASSPGQDLNTEAFF; CDR3 DNA: TGCGCCAGCAGCCCAGGACAGGATCTGAACACTGAAGCTTTCTTT
D gene: .; clone size: .; V gene: TRBV2; J gene: TRBJ1-2; CDR3 protein: CASGDMGSYGYTF; CDR3 DNA: TGTGCCAGCGGGGACATGGGCAGTTATGGCTACACCTTC
D gene: .; clone size: .; V gene: TRBV5-1; J gene: TRBJ1-1; CDR3 protein: CASSLGVDTEAFF; CDR3 DNA: TGCGCCAGCAGCTTGGGCGTGGACACTGAAGCTTTCTTT
D gene: .; clone size: once; V gene: TRBV6-5; J gene: TRBJ1-1; CDR3 protein: CASRRVNTEAFF; CDR3 DNA: TGTGCCAGCAGGAGAGTTAACACTGAAGCTTTCTTT
D gene: TRBD1; clone size: .; V gene: TRBV5-1; J gene: TRBJ1-1; CDR3 protein: CASSLRQGNTEAFF; CDR3 DNA: TGCGCCAGCAGCTTGAGACAGGGGAACACTGAAGCTTTCTTT
D gene: TRBD2; clone size: .; V gene: TRBV4-1; J gene: TRBJ2-7; CDR3 protein: CASSQEGSLAGGEQYF; CDR3 DNA: TGCGCCAGCAGCCAAGAGGGGTCCCTAGCGGGAGGCGAGCAGTACTTC
D gene: TRBD1; clone size: once; V gene: TRBV5-1; J gene: TRBJ1-6; CDR3 protein: CASSLDGTEYSPLHF; CDR3 DNA: TGCGCCAGCAGCTTGGATGGGACAGAATATTCACCCCTCCACTTT
D gene: TRBD2; clone size: .; V gene: TRBV18; J gene: TRBJ2-5; CDR3 protein: CASSPSGLADTGTQYF; CDR3 DNA: TGTGCCAGCTCACCAAGCGGGCTAGCGGACACGGGGACCCAGTACTTC
D gene: TRBD1; clone size: .; V gene: TRBV18; J gene: TRBJ1-2; CDR3 protein: CASSPGQDPYFYGYTF; CDR3 DNA: TGTGCCAGCTCACCAGGACAGGACCCCTACTTCTATGGCTACACCTTC
D gene: .; clone size: .; V gene: TRBV11-2; J gene: TRBJ1-4; CDR3 protein: CASSLDRGEKLFF; CDR3 DNA: TGTGCCAGCAGCTTAGATAGGGGAGAAAAACTGTTTTTT
D gene: .; clone size: .; V gene: TRBV30; J gene: TRBJ2-3; CDR3 protein: CAYRFKQGLTRNTQYF; CDR3 DNA: TGTGCCTACCGCTTCAAACAGGGTCTTACGAGAAACACGCAGTATTTT
D gene: TRBD1; clone size: .; V gene: TRBV7-9; J gene: TRBJ2-6; CDR3 protein: CASRPNRGTRSGANVLTF; CDR3 DNA: TGTGCCAGCAGGCCAAACAGGGGTACCCGCTCTGGGGCCAACGTCCTGACTTTC
D gene: TRBD2; clone size: once; V gene: TRBV5-1; J gene: TRBJ2-7; CDR3 protein: CASSLALAGKQYF; CDR3 DNA: TGCGCCAGCAGCTTGGCGCTAGCGGGGAAGCAGTACTTC
D gene: .; clone size: once; V gene: TRBV5-1; J gene: TRBJ1-2; CDR3 protein: CASSLGRENGYTF; CDR3 DNA: TGCGCCAGCAGCTTGGGGAGGGAGAATGGCTACACCTTC
D gene: .; clone size: .; V gene: TRBV5-1; J gene: TRBJ1-4; CDR3 protein: CASSTGFSNEKLFF; CDR3 DNA: TGCGCCAGCAGTACAGGATTTTCTAATGAAAAACTGTTTTTT
D gene: TRBD2; clone size: .; V gene: TRBV7-3; J gene: TRBJ2-3; CDR3 protein: CASSSDSGAAGSAQYF; CDR3 DNA: TGTGCCAGCAGCAGCGATAGCGGGGCCGCCGGATCGGCGCAGTATTTT
D gene: TRBD1; clone size: few; V gene: TRBV7-8; J gene: TRBJ1-2; CDR3 protein: CASSTGGRTTF; CDR3 DNA: TGTGCCAGCAGTACAGGGGGCAGGACAACCTTC
D gene: TRBD1; clone size: .; V gene: TRBV6-5; J gene: TRBJ2-3; CDR3 protein: CASRLTGGTDTQYF; CDR3 DNA: TGTGCCAGCAGGTTGACAGGGGGCACAGATACGCAGTATTTT
D gene: TRBD1; clone size: .; V gene: TRBV7-9; J gene: TRBJ1-1; CDR3 protein: CASSLGDHRGTF; CDR3 DNA: TGTGCCAGCAGCTTAGGGGACCACAGGGGGACGTTT
D gene: .; clone size: .; V gene: TRBV9; J gene: TRBJ2-7; CDR3 protein: CASSVEGYEQYF; CDR3 DNA: TGTGCCAGCAGCGTAGAGGGGTACGAGCAGTACTTC
D gene: .; clone size: .; V gene: TRBV5-4; J gene: TRBJ1-1; CDR3 protein: CASSLQVGTEAFF; CDR3 DNA: TGTGCCAGCAGCTTGCAGGTCGGCACTGAAGCTTTCTTT
D gene: TRBD1; clone size: .; V gene: TRBV7-9; J gene: TRBJ1-2; CDR3 protein: CASSFAGQENYGYTF; CDR3 DNA: TGTGCCAGCAGCTTTGCGGGACAGGAGAACTATGGCTACACCTTC
D gene: TRBD2; clone size: .; V gene: TRBV3-1/TRBV3-2; J gene: TRBJ2-3; CDR3 protein: CASSQDSLAGAQGQYF; CDR3 DNA: TGTGCCAGCAGCCAAGATAGCCTAGCGGGGGCCCAGGGGCAGTATTTT
D gene: .; clone size: .; V gene: TRBV5-4; J gene: TRBJ1-1; CDR3 protein: CASSLTTNTEAFF; CDR3 DNA: TGTGCCAGCAGCTTAACAACGAACACTGAAGCTTTCTTT
D gene: TRBD1; clone size: .; V gene: TRBV6-1; J gene: TRBJ1-4; CDR3 protein: CASSEGPGQGNEKLFF; CDR3 DNA: TGTGCCAGCAGTGAAGGACCGGGACAGGGGAATGAAAAACTGTTTTTT
D gene: TRBD1; clone size: .; V gene: TRBV10-3; J gene: TRBJ1-4; CDR3 protein: CASTGTGDEKLFF; CDR3 DNA: TGTGCCAGCACCGGGACAGGGGATGAAAAACTGTTTTTT
D gene: TRBD2; clone size: .; V gene: TRBV18; J gene: TRBJ2-3; CDR3 protein: CASSAPRGGTDTQYF; CDR3 DNA: TGTGCCAGCTCAGCACCTCGGGGGGGCACAGATACGCAGTATTTT
D gene: .; clone size: .; V gene: TRBV5-1; J gene: TRBJ1-4; CDR3 protein: CASSPQLGGNEKLFF; CDR3 DNA: TGCGCCAGCAGCCCCCAGCTAGGGGGAAACGAAAAACTGTTTTTT
D gene: TRBD1; clone size: few; V gene: TRBV5-4; J gene: TRBJ1-3; CDR3 protein: CASSWGGGQAHGGSGNTIYF; CDR3 DNA: TGTGCCAGCAGCTGGGGAGGGGGACAGGCCCACGGCGGCTCTGGAAACACCATATATTTT